Listed here is a single TCR beta chain. Its target is not known. These data are taken from a study of blood T cells in healthy people across ages. Each sample gave at least 6.5 million isolated PBMCs. Points from the study as a whole: While age rose, TCR beta diversity per million T cells dropped in a roughly linear way. Diversity figures derived from one million T cells were judged to underestimate the true value.

Next came a second PCR, run for about 7 to 12 cycles, which used a sample-barcoded 5' primer along with a J-beta primer mix. MiXCR, run by TCRdb on the 5' RACE reads, gives a single entry per CDR3 protein. The sample gives about 570,000 distinct CDR3 sequences, 27% of which show up once; around a sixth is in the top ten. The sample taken for sequencing was blood. This receptor was taken from a woman between 65 and 79 years old in good health.

The CDR3 nucleotides read TGCGCCAGCAGAACGCAGGGGGCAGAAGAGCAGTACTTC. It is translated as CASRTQGAEEQYF. J is TRBJ2-7 and V is TRBV5-1; 8 positions agree with TRBD1. This CDR3 spans 13 amino acids. Germline V gene sequence: CDR1 SGHRS, CDR2 YFSETQ. Losses at the gene ends were 5 bases for V and 7 bases for J; bases not matched to a gene: 8. Supplemented by reference TRBV5-1 and TRBJ2-7, the full variable domain reads KAGVTQTPRYLIKTRGQQVTLSCSPISGHRSVSWYQQTPGQGLQFLFEYFSETQRNKGNFPGRFSGRQFSNSRSEMNVSTLELGDSALYLCASRTQGAEEQYFGPGTRLTVT.